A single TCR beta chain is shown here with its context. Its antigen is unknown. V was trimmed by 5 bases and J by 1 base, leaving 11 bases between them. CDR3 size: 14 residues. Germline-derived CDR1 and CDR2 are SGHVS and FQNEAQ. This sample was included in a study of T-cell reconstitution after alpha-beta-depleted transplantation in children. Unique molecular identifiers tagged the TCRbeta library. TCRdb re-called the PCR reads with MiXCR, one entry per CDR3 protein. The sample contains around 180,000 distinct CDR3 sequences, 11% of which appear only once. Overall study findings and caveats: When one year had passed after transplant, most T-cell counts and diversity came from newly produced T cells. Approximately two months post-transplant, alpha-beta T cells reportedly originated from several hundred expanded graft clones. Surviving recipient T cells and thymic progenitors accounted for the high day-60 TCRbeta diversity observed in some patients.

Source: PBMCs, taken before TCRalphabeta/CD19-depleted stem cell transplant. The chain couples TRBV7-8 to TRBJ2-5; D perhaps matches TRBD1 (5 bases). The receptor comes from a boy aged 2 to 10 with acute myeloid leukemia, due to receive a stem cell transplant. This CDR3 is CASSIRTPQETQYF. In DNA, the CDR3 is TGTGCCAGCAGCATCCGGACACCCCAAGAGACCCAGTACTTC. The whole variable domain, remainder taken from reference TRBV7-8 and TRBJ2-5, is GAGVSQSPRYKVAKRGQDVALRCDPISGHVSLFWYQQALGQGPEFLTYFQNEAQLDKSGLPSDRFFAERPEGSVSTLKIQRTQQEDSAVYLCASSIRTPQETQYFGPGTRLLVL.